Reported below is one T cell receptor (beta chain). Antigen specificity is unknown. This entry is derived from a study of shared clonotypes between healthy human individuals. V was clipped by 5 bases and J by 3 bases; unmatched bases: 19. Germline lookup yields CDR1 MDHEN and CDR2 SYDVKM. The CDR3 contains 18 residues. Samples underwent the assay at deep level. The table came from immunoSEQ multiplex PCR; TCRdb's copy has only in-frame clones and leaves some out. The table has 1,500,000 or so clones, roughly 96% seen once. Study-wide findings and caveats: Researchers found naive subsets generally carried larger estimated richness than memory subsets.

The chain combines TRBV28 with TRBJ2-7; 7 bases line up with TRBD1. This clonotype was obtained from a man aged 25-40 years in good health. The sample taken for sequencing was naive CD4+ T cells sorted from blood. Regarding subset: CD45RA+ positively selected. The CDR3 region has the DNA TGTGCCAGCAGTCATTCGCCGAGCTCGACAGGGTTAGACTACGAGCAGTACTTC. This codes for CASSHSPSSTGLDYEQYF.